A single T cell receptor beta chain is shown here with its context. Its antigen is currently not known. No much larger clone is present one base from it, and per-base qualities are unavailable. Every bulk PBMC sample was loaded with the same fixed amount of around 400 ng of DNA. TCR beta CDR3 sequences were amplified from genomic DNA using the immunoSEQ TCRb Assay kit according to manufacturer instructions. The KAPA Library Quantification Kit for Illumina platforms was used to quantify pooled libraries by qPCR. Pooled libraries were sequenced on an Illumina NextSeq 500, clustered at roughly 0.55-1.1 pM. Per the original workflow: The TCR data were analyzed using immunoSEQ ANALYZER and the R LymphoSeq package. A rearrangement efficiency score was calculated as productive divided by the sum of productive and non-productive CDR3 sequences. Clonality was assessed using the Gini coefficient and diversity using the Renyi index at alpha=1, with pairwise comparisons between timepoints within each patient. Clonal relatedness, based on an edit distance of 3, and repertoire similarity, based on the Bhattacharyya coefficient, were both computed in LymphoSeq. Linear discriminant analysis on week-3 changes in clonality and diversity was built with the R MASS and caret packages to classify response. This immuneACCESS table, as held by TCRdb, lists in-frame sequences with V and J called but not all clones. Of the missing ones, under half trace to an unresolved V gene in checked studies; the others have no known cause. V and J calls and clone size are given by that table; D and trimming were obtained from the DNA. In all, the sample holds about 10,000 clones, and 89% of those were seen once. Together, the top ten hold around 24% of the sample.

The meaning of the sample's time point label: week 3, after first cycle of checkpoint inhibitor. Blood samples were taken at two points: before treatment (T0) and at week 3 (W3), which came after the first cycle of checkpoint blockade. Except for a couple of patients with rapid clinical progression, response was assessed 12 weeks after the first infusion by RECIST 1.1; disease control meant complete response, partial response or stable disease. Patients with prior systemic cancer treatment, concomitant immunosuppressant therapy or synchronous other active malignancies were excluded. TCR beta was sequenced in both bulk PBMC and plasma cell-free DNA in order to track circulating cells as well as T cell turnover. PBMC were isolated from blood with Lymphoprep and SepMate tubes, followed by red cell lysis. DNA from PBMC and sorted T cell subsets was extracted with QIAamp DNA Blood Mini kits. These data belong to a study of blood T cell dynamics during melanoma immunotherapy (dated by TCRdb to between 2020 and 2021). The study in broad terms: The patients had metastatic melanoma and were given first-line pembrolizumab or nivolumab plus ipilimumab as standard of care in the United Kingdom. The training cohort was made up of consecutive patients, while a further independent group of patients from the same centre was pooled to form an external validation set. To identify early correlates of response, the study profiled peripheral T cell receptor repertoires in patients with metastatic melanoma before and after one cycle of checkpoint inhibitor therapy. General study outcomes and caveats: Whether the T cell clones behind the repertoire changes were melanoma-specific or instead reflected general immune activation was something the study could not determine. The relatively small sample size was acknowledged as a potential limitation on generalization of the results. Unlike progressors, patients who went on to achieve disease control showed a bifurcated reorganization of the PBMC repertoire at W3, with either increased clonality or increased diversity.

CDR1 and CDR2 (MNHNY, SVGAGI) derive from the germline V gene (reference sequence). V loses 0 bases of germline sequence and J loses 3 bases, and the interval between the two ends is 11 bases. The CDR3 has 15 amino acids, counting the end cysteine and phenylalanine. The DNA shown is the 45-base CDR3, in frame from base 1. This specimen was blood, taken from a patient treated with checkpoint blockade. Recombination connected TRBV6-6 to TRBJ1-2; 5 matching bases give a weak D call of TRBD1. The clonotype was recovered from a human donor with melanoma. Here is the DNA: TGTGCCAGCAGTTACTCGAACGGGGGGGACTATGGCTACACCTTC. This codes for CASSYSNGGDYGYTF.